This T cell receptor (beta chain) comes out of a study of blood T cell repertoires in COVID-19. Whole-study context: The samples span acute and convalescent COVID-19 from the United States, Italy and Spain.

CDR3 length equals 15 residues. Germline loops: CDR1 SNHLY, CDR2 FYNNEI. Deletions cut 6 bases from V and 4 bases from J, with 18 bases between. Participants were aged 18 to 89 years from around 25 US areas. Generated by immunoSEQ multiplex PCR, the TCRdb table keeps only in-frame clones and is missing some. This table has about 190,000 clones, 70% to 85% appearing once. This TCR came from a woman aged 25 to 45 who had recovered from COVID-19. The sequenced sample consisted of PBMCs or T cells enriched from blood (not recorded which). The chain recombines TRBV2 with TRBJ1-2, with D perhaps TRBD1 (5 bases). CDR3 in DNA: TGTGCCAGCAGGGTTTTTAAAACGGGGGGCTATGGCTACACCTTC. This sequence encodes CASRVFKTGGYGYTF.